What follows are 7 T cell receptor beta chains derived from one specimen sequenced in a study of tissue T cells after allogeneic stem cell transplantation (dated 2022 in TCRdb). Library creation used the immunoSEQ multiplex PCR assay. TCRdb limited this immuneACCESS table to in-frame rearrangements with V and J called. A share of clones is missing; checked studies link under half to unresolved V genes, and the rest is unexplained. The sample yields several thousand clones; 60% to 85% were counted once. The ten largest clones capture roughly 14% of the sample. What this sample's time point label stands for: human tissue collected at research (rapid) autopsy. The sequences come from skin, collected at autopsy. These receptor sequences come from a male patient at least 60 years old with steroid-refractory graft-versus-host disease after an allogeneic stem cell transplant. In patients who had a transplant, some T cells may come from the graft donor.

The V gene is TRBV9, the J gene TRBJ2-5; tentative D call: TRBD1 (5 bases). Trimming removed 0 bases from V and 5 bases from J, with 8 bases in between. Germline lookup yields CDR1 SGDLS and CDR2 YYNGEE. CDR3 length: 13 residues. CDR3 in DNA: TGTGCCAGCAGCGTAGCTAACAGGGAGACCCAGTACTTC. It translates to CASSVANRETQYF. The full variable domain, with the rest looked up from reference TRBV9 and TRBJ2-5, is DSGVTQTPKHLITATGQRVTLRCSPRSGDLSVYWYQQSLDQGLQFLIQYYNGEERAKGNILERFSAQQFPDLHSELNLSSLELGDSALYFCASSVANRETQYFGPGTRLLVL.

This chain connects TRBV4-3 to TRBJ2-4; tentative D call: TRBD2 (5 bases). V gave up 8 bases and J gave up 9 bases, with 17 bases separating them. The V gene's germline CDR1 is LGHNA and CDR2 YSLEER. The CDR3 runs to 13 residues. As DNA, the CDR3 is TGCGCCAGCGCCCCCGGACGGGCGGGCATTCAGTACTTC. Translation gives CASAPGRAGIQYF.

The chain joins TRBV29-1 to TRBJ2-7, with 7 bases matching TRBD1. Germline V CDR1 and CDR2: SQVTM, ANQGSEA. The CDR3 is made up of 13 amino acids. V lost 4 bases to trimming and J lost 6 bases; unmatched junction nucleotides: 9. The CDR3 region has the DNA TGCAGCGTTGGGGGGACAGACGGACGCGAGCAGTACTTC. It specifies CSVGGTDGREQYF.

V is TRBV2 and J is TRBJ2-1, with a tentative D call TRBD2 (7 bases). Trimming took off 6 bases at V and 1 base at J, with 19 bases between the two ends. CDR1 is SNHLY and CDR2 is FYNNEI in the germline V gene. The CDR3 is made up of 17 amino acids. CDR3 in amino acids: CASSQTAGAISYNEQFF. The CDR3 region has the DNA TGTGCCAGCAGCCAAACCGCGGGGGCCATATCCTACAATGAGCAGTTCTTC.

This clone has a handful of counts. This chain joins TRBV28 and TRBJ2-3; D ambiguous. The CDR3 sequence is 14 residues long. Germline lookup yields CDR1 MDHEN and CDR2 SYDVKM. Trimming shortened V by 4 bases and J by 4 bases, and 12 bases separated the two germline ends. The CDR3 DNA is TGTGCCAGCAGTTCCCCTAGATTCCCAGATACGCAGTATTTT. Translated: CASSSPRFPDTQYF.

Only a few counts were recorded for this clone. The V and J genes are TRBV18 and TRBJ2-2; D might be TRBD1 (6 bases). This CDR3 spans 19 amino acids. Germline CDR1 reads KGHSH; CDR2 reads LQKENI. V was pared by 3 bases and J by 8 bases, with 28 bases between. The CDR3 DNA follows: TGTGCCAGCTCACCTTCCGGACAGCGGAGGAGGTTTGGTTTAGGGGAGCTGTTTTTT. This encodes CASSPSGQRRRFGLGELFF.

The rearrangement joins TRBV5-1 to TRBJ1-1, with TRBD1 identical over 7 bases. Trimming removed 1 base from V and 2 bases from J; junction bases left unmatched: 2. Germline CDR1 SGHRS, CDR2 YFSETQ. This CDR3 has 14 residues. CDR3 protein: CASSLQGVNTEAFF. The CDR3 DNA is TGCGCCAGCAGCTTGCAGGGGGTAAACACTGAAGCTTTCTTT.